The 21 T cell receptor beta chains below all came from one sample that was sequenced in a study of blood T cell repertoires in COVID-19. Method: immunoSEQ multiplex PCR; TCRdb's copy keeps in-frame clones and lacks some. The repertoire holds approximately 130,000 clones, with around 81% as singletons. The sample was peripheral blood. These receptors came from a woman aged 60-75 years with active or convalescent COVID-19.

Of note for this clone: This specimen includes other DNA sequences encoding the same CDR3. The V gene is TRBV5-1, the J gene TRBJ2-3, with TRBD2 matching 16 bases. Germline V gene data show CDR1 as SGHRS and CDR2 as YFSETQ. The V segment lost 4 bases and the J segment 6 bases; nucleotides outside the gene matches: 5. This CDR3 has 16 amino acids. The DNA of the CDR3 is TGCGCCAGCAGCACGGGACTAGCGGGAGGGACTGATACGCAGTATTTT. Protein: CASSTGLAGGTDTQYF.

This sequence joins TRBV2 and TRBJ1-1; D is possibly TRBD1 (5 bases). The CDR3 has 14 amino acids. V lost 8 bases to trimming and J lost 2 bases, with 15 bases between them. Germline V CDR1 and CDR2: SNHLY, FYNNEI. The CDR3 region is CASGATRINTEAFF. For the CDR3, the DNA is TGTGCCAGCGGGGCGACCAGAATCAACACTGAAGCTTTCTTT. The entire variable domain, with the rest obtained from reference TRBV2 and TRBJ1-1, is as follows: EPEVTQTPSHQVTQMGQEVILRCVPISNHLYFYWYRQILGQKVEFLVSFYNNEISEKSEIFDDQFSVERPDGSNFTLKIRSTKLEDSAMYFCASGATRINTEAFFGQGTRLTVV.

This clone was observed once. V usage is TRBV7-9 and J usage is TRBJ1-4; TRBD1 might be the D (6 bases). Germline values: CDR1 SEHNR, CDR2 FQNEAQ (reference sequence). This CDR3 has 14 amino acids. V was trimmed by 5 bases and J by 3 bases, leaving 10 bases between them. This CDR3 is CASSKPGANEKLFF. The CDR3 bases are TGTGCCAGCAGCAAGCCAGGGGCTAATGAAAAACTGTTTTTT.

The chain combines TRBV24-1 with TRBJ2-5, with 10 positions matching TRBD1. Unmatched junction bases numbered 9, after V lost 4 bases and J lost 5 bases. This CDR3 is built from 16 residues. The germline V gene encodes CDR1 KGHDR and CDR2 SFDVKD. For the CDR3, the DNA is TGTGCCACCAGTGACCAGACAGGGGGCGCGTGGGAGACCCAGTACTTC. Amino acids: CATSDQTGGAWETQYF.

The chain is built from TRBV5-4 and TRBJ2-5; 9 nucleotides match TRBD1. The CDR3 totals 15 residues. V shed 3 bases, J shed 2 bases, and the junction held 5 bases outside the gene matches. In germline, CDR1 is SGHNT, CDR2 YYREEE (reference sequence). The DNA of the CDR3 is TGTGCCAGCAGCTCTCGGGACAGGGATCAAGAGACCCAGTACTTC. Encoded protein: CASSSRDRDQETQYF.

V and J are TRBV5-1 and TRBJ2-3, with 10 nucleotides matching TRBD2. This CDR3 has 13 residues. In germline, CDR1 is SGHRS, CDR2 YFSETQ. The junction had 3 bases not matched to a gene; V was cut back by 7 bases and J by 4 bases. The CDR3 spells CASSAGGPDTQYF. In nucleotides, the CDR3 is TGCGCCAGCTCAGCGGGGGGGCCAGATACGCAGTATTTT.

This clone was seen only a few times. This chain links TRBV19 with TRBJ1-5; TRBD1 agrees at 8 bases. CDR1 LNHDA and CDR2 SQIVND come from the germline V gene (reference sequence). V lost 8 bases to trimming and J lost 0 bases; unmatched junction nucleotides: 9. This CDR3 is built from 16 residues. In DNA, the CDR3 is TGTGCCAGTTCCGGGACAGGAGGTAATAGCAATCAGCCCCAGCATTTT. This encodes CASSGTGGNSNQPQHF.

The V call is TRBV28, the J call TRBJ1-1; 7 nucleotides line up with TRBD1. The V segment lost 7 bases and the J segment 0 bases; nucleotides outside the gene matches: 5. CDR1 and CDR2 from the germline V gene are MDHEN and SYDVKM. This CDR3 comprises 14 residues. In DNA form, the CDR3 reads TGTGCCAGCACCTCGACAGGGCTGAACACTGAAGCTTTCTTT. Amino acid sequence: CASTSTGLNTEAFF.

This chain links TRBV28 with TRBJ2-2, with TRBD2 matching 11 bases. The germline V gene has CDR1 MDHEN and CDR2 SYDVKM. CDR3 size: 14 residues. Unmatched junction bases numbered 2, after V lost 7 bases and J lost 4 bases. CDR3 DNA sequence: TGTGCCAGCATTACTAGCGGGGGCACCGGGGAGCTGTTTTTT. This codes for CASITSGGTGELFF.

The genes are TRBV11-3 and TRBJ2-3; D perhaps matches TRBD2 (6 bases). Germline-derived CDR1 and CDR2 are SGHNT and YENEEA. The CDR3 extends over 14 amino acids. Trimming removed 5 bases from V and 6 bases from J, with 15 bases in between. The CDR3 is CASSPGTGGDTQYF. In DNA form, the CDR3 reads TGTGCCAGCAGCCCCGGGACCGGAGGGGATACGCAGTATTTT.

J is TRBJ1-2 and V is TRBV20-1; D remains unclear. The V end was cut by 3 bases, the J end by 3 bases, with 11 bases between. The CDR3 covers 13 residues. Per the germline V gene, CDR1 is DFQATT and CDR2 is SNEGSKA (reference sequence). CDR3 sequence (DNA): TGCAGTGCTAGTGAGGGAGGCGACTATGGCTACACCTTC. It translates to CSASEGGDYGYTF.

The chain links TRBV11-3 to TRBJ2-3; TRBD2 matches 12 bases. V dropped 5 bases and J dropped 4; count of bases not matched to a gene: 4. The CDR3 totals 15 residues. CDR1 is SGHNT, CDR2 YENEEA, per germline. Written as DNA, the CDR3 is TGTGCCAGCAGCCCTCTAGCGGGGGGGGCAGATACGCAGTATTTT. Translating it yields CASSPLAGGADTQYF.

About this clone: One end of the junction varies from germline; a read error may be responsible. The rearrangement uses TRBV7-3 and TRBJ2-7; no definite D call. Germline V gene lookup returns CDR1 SGHTA and CDR2 FQGTGA. The CDR3 is 13 amino acids. The CDR3 reads CASSTYVSSEQYF. The CDR3 DNA is TGTGCCAGCAGCACTTACGTCTCCTCCGAGCAGTACTTC. Looking up the rest from reference TRBV7-3 and TRBJ2-7 gives the full variable domain: GAGVSQTPSNKVTEKGKYVELRCDPISGHTALYWYRQSLGQGPEFLIYFQGTGAADDSGLPNDRFFAVRPEGSVSTLKIQRTERGDSAVYLCASSTYVSSEQYFGPGTRLTVT.

The genes are TRBV7-2 and TRBJ2-3; the match to TRBD2 covers 14 bases. The junction had 12 bases not matched to a gene; V was cut back by 4 bases and J by 3 bases. This CDR3 contains 19 residues. Germline V gene lookup returns CDR1 SGHTA and CDR2 FQGNSA. CDR3 sequence: CASSSPTGTSGRRTDTQYF. The CDR3 region has the DNA TGTGCCAGCAGCTCCCCTACGGGGACTAGCGGGAGAAGGACAGATACGCAGTATTTT.

The V gene is TRBV28, the J gene TRBJ2-7; 9 bases fit TRBD2. With V trimmed by 5 bases and J by 0 bases, 11 bases remained unmatched. Germline V gene lookup returns CDR1 MDHEN and CDR2 SYDVKM. CDR3 length: 17 amino acids. The CDR3 reads CASSRLAGGKSSYEQYV. The CDR3 DNA sequence: TGTGCCAGCAGTCGACTGGCGGGGGGGAAGAGCTCCTACGAGCAGTACGTC.

In its sample, this clone ranks as medium-sized (0.01 to 0.1%). The chain employs TRBV27 and TRBJ2-7; D not certain. Per germline, CDR1 MNHEY and CDR2 SMNVEV (reference sequence). V was clipped by 5 bases and J by 3 bases, with 17 bases between them. This CDR3 is built from 15 residues. The DNA for the CDR3 is TGTGCCAGCAGTCCTCTAGGTTCATCCAACTACGAGCAGTACTTC. It is translated as CASSPLGSSNYEQYF.

The V call is TRBV11-2, the J call TRBJ2-7; the match to TRBD1 covers 8 bases. Germline V gene lookup returns CDR1 SGHAT and CDR2 FQNNGV. Unmatched junction bases numbered 10, after V lost 4 bases and J lost 5 bases. The CDR3 consists of 15 residues. The CDR3 DNA reads TGTGCCAGCAGCTCACGGACAGGGAAGATTAACGAGCAGTACGTC. Translation gives CASSSRTGKINEQYV.

The gene calls are TRBV5-6 and TRBJ1-2, with a weak D call TRBD1 (6 bases). The CDR3 is made up of 14 amino acids. CDR1 is SGHDT, CDR2 YYEEEE, per germline. V was clipped by 4 bases and J by 7 bases, with 17 bases between them. In DNA, the CDR3 is TGTGCCAGCAGCGCTTCTTGGGGGGGCGGTGGCTACACCTTC. The encoded protein is CASSASWGGGGYTF.

The chain is built from TRBV28 and TRBJ2-5; D may be TRBD2 (5 bases). The CDR3 has 16 residues. Germline CDR1 is MDHEN and CDR2 is SYDVKM. Trimming left V 8 bases short and J 5 bases short, with 24 bases between. The CDR3 DNA is TGTGCCAGCCGTCGGGATTTAAAGGCGAAAGGCGAGACCCAGTACTTC. Encoded protein: CASRRDLKAKGETQYF.

The genes are TRBV5-4 and TRBJ2-3; tentatively, D is TRBD1 (6 bases). Germline assignment: CDR1 SGHNT and CDR2 YYREEE (reference sequence). Trimming stripped 7 bases from V and 1 base from J, with 19 bases between. The CDR3 totals 16 residues. This CDR3 is CASPRPRGWGTDTQYF. The CDR3 coding sequence is TGTGCCAGCCCCAGGCCCAGGGGCTGGGGCACAGATACGCAGTATTTT.

This clone has more than one count but fewer than ten. J is TRBJ1-1 and V is TRBV3-1 (or the pseudogene TRBV3-2); tentatively, D is TRBD1 (5 bases). This CDR3 contains 12 residues. Trimming shortened V by 0 bases and J by 10 bases, and 9 bases separated the two germline ends. CDR1 is LGHDT, CDR2 YNNKEL, per germline (reference sequence). Here the CDR3 DNA reads TGTGCCAGCAGCCAAGAAGGCAGGGCAGCTTTCTTT. Residues: CASSQEGRAAFF.